This T cell receptor beta chain was captured by sequencing in a study of spatial heterogeneity in lung cancer. Time point: sample taken at primary tumor resection. General study findings and limits: Expanded alpha and beta TCR counts within tumors tracked tumor mutation counts.

About this clonotype itself: Its specificity is unknown.

TCRdb reprocessed the 5' RACE reads via MiXCR and lists one record per CDR3 protein. The sample contains roughly 2,700 distinct CDR3 sequences, approximately 48% of which appear only once. This TCR was recovered from a male donor with early-stage non-small cell lung cancer. Sequenced here: lung tumor tissue, sampled at surgery.

The CDR3 spells CASSFGTDTQYF. The CDR3 DNA reads TGTGCCAGCAGCTTCGGCACAGATACGCAGTATTTT. The rearrangement links TRBV5-4 to TRBJ2-3; no definite D call. Trimming removed 2 bases at V and 1 base at J, with 2 bases between. The CDR3 is made up of 12 amino acids. Germline V gives CDR1 SGHNT, CDR2 YYREEE (reference sequence). Full variable domain (remainder filled in from reference TRBV5-4 and TRBJ2-3): ETGVTQSPTHLIKTRGQQVTLRCSSQSGHNTVSWYQQALGQGPQFIFQYYREEENGRGNFPPRFSGLQFPNYSSELNVNALELDDSALYLCASSFGTDTQYFGPGTRLTVL.